These 29 T cell receptor beta chains share one sample of origin, sequenced in a study of T-cell memory formation after mild COVID-19. Each CDR3 protein is one row after TCRdb ran MiXCR on the 5' RACE reads. The profile shows 170,000 or so distinct CDR3 sequences, around a third of them singletons. Input material: PBMCs or a T cell subset sorted from them (not recorded which). The source of these receptors is an adult woman who had mild COVID-19 (a few samples of this study predate the infection). Cell type and time point are not known.

This clonotype showed up just a few times. V is TRBV12-3 or TRBV12-4 and J is TRBJ2-3, with 10 bases identical to TRBD2. The CDR3 has 16 amino acids. V lost 3 bases, J lost 0 bases, and 3 bases stayed unmatched. The chain's CDR3 is CASSFAAGGSTDTQYF. DNA of the CDR3: TGTGCCAGCAGTTTTGCAGCGGGGGGGAGCACAGATACGCAGTATTTT.

The genes are TRBV11-2 and TRBJ2-7, with TRBD2 as a possible D gene (6 bases). CDR1 and CDR2 (germline): SGHAT, FQNNGV. The CDR3 contains 14 residues. V was cut by 3 bases and J by 5 bases, with 14 bases left in between. CDR3 nucleotides: TGTGCCAGCAGCTTTGTCGGGAGCAAGAACGAGCAGTACTTC. Translation: CASSFVGSKNEQYF.

This clonotype has a handful of counts. This chain uses TRBV4-2 with TRBJ1-1; 9 bases are a match to TRBD1. The CDR3 totals 16 residues. The germline gives CDR1 LGHNA, CDR2 YNFKEQ. After removal of 1 base from V and 1 base from J, the junction contained 4 bases not matched to a gene. CDR3 DNA sequence: TGTGCCAGCAGCCAAGCCCAGACAGGGGGGAACACTGAAGCTTTCTTT. Its protein is CASSQAQTGGNTEAFF.

This sequence joins TRBV7-2 and TRBJ2-3; D may correspond to TRBD1 or TRBD2 (5 bases each). The germline V gene encodes CDR1 SGHTA and CDR2 FQGNSA. Trimming removed 0 bases at V and 6 bases at J, with 10 bases between. The length of the CDR3 is 14 residues. CDR3 in amino acids: CASSLAGWGDTQYF. CDR3 bases: TGTGCCAGCAGCTTAGCGGGATGGGGGGATACGCAGTATTTT.

About this clonotype: The junction differs from germline at one of its ends, possibly a read error. The CDR3 nucleotides are TGTGCCAGTAGTGCGCCCGGTCGACCTACCTACGAGCAGTACTTC. This encodes CASSAPGRPTYEQYF. V is TRBV25-1 and J is TRBJ2-7, with D unclear. This CDR3 is 15 amino acids long. Germline V lookup: CDR1 MGHDK, CDR2 SYGVNS.

V and J are TRBV20-1 and TRBJ2-2; D is unclear. The CDR3 is 15 amino acids. The V and J ends lost 0 bases and 4 bases respectively, with 12 bases between them. Germline CDR1 and CDR2: DFQATT and SNEGSKA (reference sequence). For the CDR3, the DNA is TGCAGTGCTAGAGATTCCCGGGTGGGCACCGGGGAGCTGTTTTTT. Encoded protein: CSARDSRVGTGELFF.

The rearrangement uses TRBV3-1 and TRBJ2-5, with 7 positions matching TRBD2. After removal of 0 bases from V and 4 bases from J, the junction contained 8 bases not matched to a gene. Per the germline V gene, CDR1 is LGHDT and CDR2 is YNNKEL (reference sequence). CDR3 length: 16 amino acids. The CDR3, as DNA: TGTGCCAGCAGCCAAGATAGAGGACTAGGAAGAGAGACCCAGTACTTC. Protein sequence: CASSQDRGLGRETQYF.

J is TRBJ2-3 and V is TRBV11-2; D is ambiguous. V was shortened by 1 base and J by 0 bases, with 8 bases between the two germline ends. CDR3 length: 15 residues. Germline loops: CDR1 SGHAT, CDR2 FQNNGV. CDR3: CASSLVIASTDTQYF. The CDR3 bases are TGTGCCAGCAGCTTAGTTATCGCAAGCACAGATACGCAGTATTTT.

This chain joins TRBV20-1 and TRBJ1-2; a possible D gene is TRBD1 (6 bases). V was pared by 4 bases and J by 7 bases, with 16 bases between. The CDR3 runs to 13 residues. From germline, CDR1 is DFQATT and CDR2 SNEGSKA (reference sequence). The CDR3 spells CSAKERGRSGYTF. The CDR3 nucleotides are TGCAGTGCTAAGGAGCGGGGGCGCTCTGGCTACACCTTC.

The chain employs TRBV5-1 and TRBJ1-5; no clear D. Trimming removed 0 bases from V and 6 bases from J, with 10 bases in between. The germline gives CDR1 SGHRS, CDR2 YFSETQ. CDR3 length: 14 residues. CDR3 DNA sequence: TGCGCCAGCAGCTTGGCCGGTCCCGGTCAGCCCCAGCATTTT. It is translated as CASSLAGPGQPQHF.

This rearrangement joins TRBV7-9 to TRBJ2-5, with 8 bases identical to TRBD2. CDR1 and CDR2 from the germline V gene are SEHNR and FQNEAQ (reference sequence). The V gene end was trimmed by 3 bases and the J gene end by 5 bases; junction bases not matched to a gene: 8. The CDR3 loop spans 15 amino acids. CDR3: CASSFGSGGRETQYF. The CDR3 bases are TGTGCCAGCAGCTTCGGAAGCGGGGGTAGGGAGACCCAGTACTTC.

The sample holds a few counts of this clonotype. This sequence joins TRBV4-2 and TRBJ2-7; 8 nucleotides align to TRBD1. CDR3 length equals 15 residues. J lost 2 bases, V lost 0 bases, and 3 bases had no gene match. Germline V gene sequence: CDR1 LGHNA, CDR2 YNFKEQ. The DNA for the CDR3 is TGTGCCAGCAGCCAAGAAGCCAGGGGGCCCTACGAGCAGTACTTC. It yields the protein CASSQEARGPYEQYF.

This clonotype was seen only a few times. The chain has TRBV7-2 and TRBJ2-5, with TRBD2 matching over 8 bases. CDR1 is SGHTA and CDR2 is FQGNSA in the germline V gene. CDR3 length equals 12 residues. CDR3 residues: CASRGGSETQYF. The CDR3 DNA sequence: TGTGCGAGTCGGGGGGGATCGGAGACCCAGTACTTC.

The rearrangement links TRBV7-2 to TRBJ2-3, with a possible D match to TRBD1 (6 bases). Germline assignment: CDR1 SGHTA and CDR2 FQGNSA. V was shortened by 4 bases and J by 2 bases, with 13 bases between the two germline ends. The length of the CDR3 is 15 residues. The CDR3 DNA is TGTGCCAGCAGCTCTCCTCGGACAGCCACAGATACGCAGTATTTT. Protein: CASSSPRTATDTQYF. The full variable domain, with the rest looked up from reference TRBV7-2 and TRBJ2-3, is GAGVSQSPSNKVTEKGKDVELRCDPISGHTALYWYRQSLGQGLEFLIYFQGNSAPDKSGLPSDRFSAERTGGSVSTLTIQRTQQEDSAVYLCASSSPRTATDTQYFGPGTRLTVL.

In this sample, this clonotype turned up a few times. The V gene is TRBV14, the J gene TRBJ2-5; no definite D call. Germline V gene lookup returns CDR1 SGHDN and CDR2 FVKESK. The CDR3 has 13 residues. Trimming took 4 bases from V and 0 from J, leaving 6 bases between them. CDR3 bases: TGTGCCAGCAGCCGGACGTACCAAGAGACCCAGTACTTC. This sequence encodes CASSRTYQETQYF.

This sequence joins TRBV29-1 and TRBJ2-5; 11 bases fit TRBD1. Looked up from germline, CDR1 is SQVTM and CDR2 is ANQGSEA. V was pared by 7 bases and J by 5 bases, with 9 bases of the junction left unmatched. The CDR3 totals 14 residues. The CDR3 DNA is TGCAGCGGAGGACAGGGGGCCCCTCCCGAGACCCAGTACTTC. Translating gives CSGGQGAPPETQYF.

The sample holds a few counts of this clonotype. V usage is TRBV14 and J usage is TRBJ1-4, with D tentatively TRBD1 (5 bases). Between the trimmed V and J ends, which lost 0 bases and 0 bases, there was a span of 8 bases. The CDR3 has 16 residues. CDR1 is SGHDN, CDR2 FVKESK, per germline. The CDR3 reads CASSQDGGTTNEKLFF. CDR3 bases: TGTGCCAGCAGCCAAGATGGGGGGACAACTAATGAAAAACTGTTTTTT.

The J gene is TRBJ2-5, the V gene TRBV5-1, with D perhaps TRBD2 (6 bases). The CDR3 is 13 residues long. Germline values: CDR1 SGHRS, CDR2 YFSETQ. Trimming pared 4 bases from V and 3 bases from J, leaving 10 bases between. CDR3 loop: CASSTSSEETQYF. In DNA, the CDR3 is TGCGCCAGCAGCACATCTAGCGAAGAGACCCAGTACTTC.

The chain joins TRBV5-1 to TRBJ1-4; D is perhaps TRBD1 (5 bases). Trimming removed 0 bases at V and 7 bases at J, with 10 bases between. The CDR3 sequence is 14 residues long. Per the germline V gene, CDR1 is SGHRS and CDR2 is YFSETQ. The CDR3 loop is CASSLVGAGEKLFF. CDR3 DNA: TGCGCCAGCAGCTTGGTAGGGGCAGGTGAAAAACTGTTTTTT.

This clonotype was picked up a small number of times. The chain recombines TRBV12-3 or TRBV12-4 with TRBJ1-1; 10 bases are shared with TRBD1. The J segment lost 4 bases and the V segment lost 5 bases, leaving 7 bases of the junction unmatched. CDR3 size: 15 residues. CDR3 amino acids: CASSPRQGAVTEAFF. The CDR3 DNA is TGTGCCAGCAGTCCGAGACAGGGGGCAGTCACTGAAGCTTTCTTT.

This chain links TRBV12-3 or TRBV12-4 with TRBJ2-1; 10 bases agree with TRBD2. This CDR3 comprises 13 residues. The V segment lost 6 bases and the J segment 9 bases; nucleotides outside the gene matches: 5. In nucleotides, the CDR3 is TGTGCCAGCAGCCTAGCGGGAGCCGTTGAGCAGTTCTTC. Amino acid sequence: CASSLAGAVEQFF.

The chain recombines TRBV6-2 or TRBV6-3 with TRBJ2-7, with D possibly matching TRBD2 (6 bases). CDR3 size: 13 residues. Germline values: CDR1 MNHEY, CDR2 SVGEGT. Between the trimmed V and J ends, which lost 6 bases and 3 bases, there was a span of 12 bases. As DNA, the CDR3 is TGTGCCAGCAGCCGGGGAGGACTCTACGAGCAGTACTTC. It yields the protein CASSRGGLYEQYF.

A few counts support this clonotype. The chain carries TRBV29-1 and TRBJ1-2, with unresolved D. Germline lookup yields CDR1 SQVTM and CDR2 ANQGSEA. The CDR3 runs to 11 residues. V was trimmed by 3 bases and J by 2 bases, leaving 4 bases between them. CDR3 bases: TGCAGCGTTGAGGGGAACTATGGCTACACCTTC. Residues: CSVEGNYGYTF.

This clonotype showed up just a few times. The chain couples TRBV23-1 to TRBJ2-2; 8 nucleotides match TRBD2. TRBV23-1 is an ORF, and what it does is uncertain. The CDR3 is 14 residues long. Unmatched junction bases numbered 6, after V lost 9 bases and J lost 3 bases. The CDR3 DNA follows: TGCGCCAGGGAAGGGCGGGAGGACACCGGGGAGCTGTTTTTT. This encodes CAREGREDTGELFF.

The sample holds a few counts of this clonotype. The chain is built from TRBV18 and TRBJ2-5, with 7 bases matching TRBD1. Germline V gene lookup returns CDR1 KGHSH and CDR2 LQKENI. The CDR3 runs 14 residues. V shed 5 bases and J 5 bases; nucleotides not matched to a gene: 8. The CDR3 sequence: CASSSSTGMETQYF. The CDR3 region has the DNA TGTGCCAGCTCATCGTCGACAGGGATGGAGACCCAGTACTTC.

The V call is TRBV10-3, the J call TRBJ2-5; TRBD2 aligns across 10 bases. The CDR3 has 14 amino acids. V lost 6 bases and J lost 1; bases outside the gene matches: 2. The germline V gene has CDR1 ENHRY and CDR2 SYGVKD. CDR3 in DNA: TGTGCCATCAGGGCTAGCGGGAGCCAAGAGACCCAGTACTTC. As protein: CAIRASGSQETQYF.

This clonotype has a single count. This chain connects TRBV2 to TRBJ1-5; D remains ambiguous. Germline CDR1 reads SNHLY; CDR2 reads FYNNEI. The CDR3 is 16 amino acids. Trimming cost V 0 bases and J 2 bases, with 11 bases left between them. The CDR3 loop is CASSEAGTRGNQPQHF. CDR3 DNA sequence: TGTGCCAGCAGTGAAGCCGGCACGAGAGGCAATCAGCCCCAGCATTTT.

The V call is TRBV27, the J call TRBJ2-1; no firm D call. V was shortened by 0 bases and J by 9 bases, with 6 bases between the two germline ends. This CDR3 is built from 12 residues. From germline, CDR1 is MNHEY and CDR2 SMNVEV (reference sequence). The CDR3 protein is CASSLSGLEQFF. The CDR3, as DNA: TGTGCCAGCAGTTTATCGGGCCTTGAGCAGTTCTTC.

This chain joins TRBV6-2 or TRBV6-3 and TRBJ2-3, with a possible D match to TRBD1 (6 bases). This CDR3 has 15 amino acids. CDR1 is MNHEY and CDR2 is SVGEGT in the germline V gene. V was clipped by 2 bases and J by 1 base, with 10 bases between them. In nucleotides, the CDR3 is TGTGCCAGCAGTTACGGGGCAGGGGGCACAGATACGCAGTATTTT. Encoded protein: CASSYGAGGTDTQYF.